This TCR beta chain was found in a study of blood T cell repertoires in COVID-19 (dated by TCRdb to between 2020 and 2021). Some background on the complete study: Samples from collaborators originated in the United States, Italy and Spain and spanned both the acute and convalescent phases of COVID-19. The material from the prospective study consisted of cDNA or gDNA derived from T cells, B-cell-depleted T cells, or PBMCs. Subjects who had been exposed to COVID-19, were actively infected with it, or had recovered from it provided the deeply sampled blood TCRbeta repertoires that made up the dataset. The repertoires were made available in a free public database intended to serve as a resource for research on the immune response to SARS-CoV-2. Samples were obtained from the ongoing ImmuneRACE study (first 160 participants) and from about 1,300 subjects provided by 6 global collaborators. The sample metadata nearly always contained a de-identified subject ID, COVID-19 status, age in years and sex. Where HLA class I and class II types were available, the types were taken from metadata supplied by the sample provider, not from assay-based typing.

Study-level results and caveats: The quantity of clinical and demographic metadata differed by source and by participant and was supplied without curation.

Whole blood was collected in K2EDTA tubes by collaborating institutions according to the institutions' own protocols. Collaborator samples were shipped for TCRbeta analysis as frozen whole blood, isolated PBMCs, or DNA extracted from either sample type. The immunoSEQ Assay, a bias-controlled multiplex PCR, was used to amplify TCRbeta CDR3 regions from genomic DNA. The paper's processing steps were these. Nucleated cell counts per sample were estimated from amplification of reference gene primers within the assay. To quantify the absolute abundance of each unique TCRbeta CDR3 rearrangement, sequence reads were collapsed and filtered. For each sample, productive Simpson clonality was calculated as the square root of Simpson's diversity index across productive rearrangements. In TCRdb, the immuneACCESS table is reduced to in-frame sequences with V and J assigned. These tables do not hold every clone; where another copy was compared, an unresolved V gene accounts for under half, and the others remain unexplained. The D gene and trimming were derived from the DNA, and the V and J assignments and clone size from that table. The sample table shows roughly 200,000 clones, and 85% to 90% are seen once. Of the sample, roughly 3% falls within the top ten clones.

With respect to this clone: Its specific antigen is unknown. Base qualities are missing; no much larger clone stands one base away.

The sequencing input was peripheral blood. This clonotype was sampled from a man between 60 and 75 years old with acute or convalescent COVID-19.

The DNA sequence reads TGTGCCAGCAGTTACTTTCGAGCGGGGGTCACAGATACGCAGTATTTT. Its protein reads: CASSYFRAGVTDTQYF. Recombination linked TRBV6-2 or TRBV6-3 to TRBJ2-3; 8 central nucleotides agree with TRBD2. Including cysteine and phenylalanine, the CDR3 has 16 amino acids. CDR3 DNA only is kept here, 48 bases in frame from base 1. The junction shows trimming of 1 base on V and 2 bases on J, and the gene matches do not reach 5 bases of it. The germline V gene provides CDR1 MNHEY and CDR2 SVGEGT.